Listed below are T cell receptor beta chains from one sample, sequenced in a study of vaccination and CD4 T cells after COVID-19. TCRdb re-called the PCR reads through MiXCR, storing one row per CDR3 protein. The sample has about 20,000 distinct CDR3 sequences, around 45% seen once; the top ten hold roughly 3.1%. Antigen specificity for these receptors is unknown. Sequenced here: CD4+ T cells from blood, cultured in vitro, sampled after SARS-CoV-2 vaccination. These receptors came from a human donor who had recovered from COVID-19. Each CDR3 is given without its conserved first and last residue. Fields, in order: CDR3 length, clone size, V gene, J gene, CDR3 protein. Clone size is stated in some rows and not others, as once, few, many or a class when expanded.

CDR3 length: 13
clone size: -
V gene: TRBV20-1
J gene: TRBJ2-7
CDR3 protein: SARVRRTGDYEQY

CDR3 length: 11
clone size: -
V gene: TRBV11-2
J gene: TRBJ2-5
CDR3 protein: ASSFNSVETQY

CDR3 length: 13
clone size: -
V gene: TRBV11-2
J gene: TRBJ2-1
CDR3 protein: ASSPSGPDYNEQF

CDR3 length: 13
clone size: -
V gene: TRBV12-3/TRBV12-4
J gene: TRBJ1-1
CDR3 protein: ASSQGGGMNTEAF

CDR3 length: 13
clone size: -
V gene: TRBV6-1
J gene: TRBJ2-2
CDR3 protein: ASSVKGTGAGELF

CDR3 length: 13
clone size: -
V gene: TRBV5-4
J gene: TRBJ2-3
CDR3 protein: ASSLEPVTTDTQY

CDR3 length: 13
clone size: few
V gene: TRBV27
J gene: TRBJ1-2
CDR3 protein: ASSLSDQGLRGYT

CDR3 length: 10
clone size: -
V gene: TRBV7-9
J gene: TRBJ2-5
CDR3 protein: ASSAYMLAQY

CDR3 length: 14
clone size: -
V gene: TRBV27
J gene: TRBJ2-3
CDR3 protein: ASSRVAGGSTDTQY

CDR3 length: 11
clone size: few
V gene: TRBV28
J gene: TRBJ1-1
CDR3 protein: ASSLPGNTEAF

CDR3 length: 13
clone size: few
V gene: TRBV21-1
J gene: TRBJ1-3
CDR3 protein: ARRIYPPSGNTIY

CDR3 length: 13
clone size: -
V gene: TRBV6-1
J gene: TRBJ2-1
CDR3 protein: ASSEEGVSYNEQF

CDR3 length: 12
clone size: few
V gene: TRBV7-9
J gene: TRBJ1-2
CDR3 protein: ASSSFRANYGYT

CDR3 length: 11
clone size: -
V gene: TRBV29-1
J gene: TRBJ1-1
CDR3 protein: SVKPVLNTEAF

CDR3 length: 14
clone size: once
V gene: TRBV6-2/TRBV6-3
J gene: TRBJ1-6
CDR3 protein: ASSYDPGRPNSPLH

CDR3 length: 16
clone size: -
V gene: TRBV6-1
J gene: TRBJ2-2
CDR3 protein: ASSERRREGAGTGELF

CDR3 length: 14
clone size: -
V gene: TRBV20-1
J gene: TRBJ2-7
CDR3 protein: SARGAFGAGAYEQY

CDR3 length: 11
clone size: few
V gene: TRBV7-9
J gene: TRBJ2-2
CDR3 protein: ASSLGGSGELF

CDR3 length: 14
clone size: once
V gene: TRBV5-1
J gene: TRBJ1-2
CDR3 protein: ASSLGGVNANYGYT

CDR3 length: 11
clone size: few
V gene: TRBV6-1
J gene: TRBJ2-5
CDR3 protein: ASSVLARETQY

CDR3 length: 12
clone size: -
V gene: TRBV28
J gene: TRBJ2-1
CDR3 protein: ASRIQAGYNEQF

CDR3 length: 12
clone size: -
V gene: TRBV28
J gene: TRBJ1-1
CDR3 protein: ASRRGWGYTEAF

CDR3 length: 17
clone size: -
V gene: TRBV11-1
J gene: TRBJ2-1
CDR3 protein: ASSLVPPTLGGSYNEQF

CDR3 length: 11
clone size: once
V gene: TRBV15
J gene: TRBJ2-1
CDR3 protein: ATSRDGANEQF

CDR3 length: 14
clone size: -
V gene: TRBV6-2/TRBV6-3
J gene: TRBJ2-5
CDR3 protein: ASTYQGPDGPETQY

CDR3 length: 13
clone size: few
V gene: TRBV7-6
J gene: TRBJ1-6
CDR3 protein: ASSLQGGDNSPLH

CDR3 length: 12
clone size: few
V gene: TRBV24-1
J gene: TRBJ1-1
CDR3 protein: ATSDPHVNTEAF

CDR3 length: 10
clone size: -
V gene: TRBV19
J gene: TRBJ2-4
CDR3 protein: ASSRGINIQY

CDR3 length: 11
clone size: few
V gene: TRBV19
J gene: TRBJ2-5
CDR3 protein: ASSTRGQETQY

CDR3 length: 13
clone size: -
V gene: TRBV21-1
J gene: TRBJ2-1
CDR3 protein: ASSPSGPPHNEQF

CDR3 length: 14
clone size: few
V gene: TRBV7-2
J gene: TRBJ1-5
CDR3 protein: ASSLNQVVGNQPQH

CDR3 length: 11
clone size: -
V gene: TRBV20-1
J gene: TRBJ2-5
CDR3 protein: SATNRGGETQY

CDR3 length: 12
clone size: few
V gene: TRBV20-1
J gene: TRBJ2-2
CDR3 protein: SARGLAGTLELF

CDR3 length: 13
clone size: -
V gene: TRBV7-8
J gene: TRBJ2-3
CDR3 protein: ASSRGGARTDTQY

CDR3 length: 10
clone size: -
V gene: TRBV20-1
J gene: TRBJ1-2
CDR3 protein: SARGIPYGYT

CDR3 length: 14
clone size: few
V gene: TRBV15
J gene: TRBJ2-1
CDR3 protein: ATSRDLGNVYNEQF

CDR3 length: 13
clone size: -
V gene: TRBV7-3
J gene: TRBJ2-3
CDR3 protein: ASSPETGQTDTQY

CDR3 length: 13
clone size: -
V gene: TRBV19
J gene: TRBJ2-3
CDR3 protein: ASSQRGQGRSTQY

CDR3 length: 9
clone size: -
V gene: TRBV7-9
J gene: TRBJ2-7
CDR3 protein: ASSSYYEQY

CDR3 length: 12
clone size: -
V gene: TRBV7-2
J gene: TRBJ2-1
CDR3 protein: ASSLGLASNEQF

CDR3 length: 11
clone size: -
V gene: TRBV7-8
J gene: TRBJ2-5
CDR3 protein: ASSLVQKKTQY

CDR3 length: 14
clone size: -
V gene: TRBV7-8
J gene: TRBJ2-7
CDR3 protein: ASSPEVEWGSYEQY

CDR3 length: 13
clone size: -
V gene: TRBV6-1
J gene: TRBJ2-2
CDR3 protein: ASSGQGASAGELF

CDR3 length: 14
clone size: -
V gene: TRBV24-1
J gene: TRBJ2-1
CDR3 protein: ATSASGERPYNEQF

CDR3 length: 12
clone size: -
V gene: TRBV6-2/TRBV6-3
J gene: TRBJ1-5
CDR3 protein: ASSSQGWGQPQH